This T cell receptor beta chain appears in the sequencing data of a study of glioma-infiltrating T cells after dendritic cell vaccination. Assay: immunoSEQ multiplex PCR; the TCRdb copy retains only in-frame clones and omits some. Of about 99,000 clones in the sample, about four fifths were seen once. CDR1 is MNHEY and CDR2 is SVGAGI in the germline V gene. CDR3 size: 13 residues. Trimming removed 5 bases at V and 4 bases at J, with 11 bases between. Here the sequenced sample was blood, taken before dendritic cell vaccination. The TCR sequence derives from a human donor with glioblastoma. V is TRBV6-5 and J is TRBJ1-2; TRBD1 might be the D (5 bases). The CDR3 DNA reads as TGTGCCAGCAGTGCATGGAGGGGCTATGGCTACACCTTC. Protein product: CASSAWRGYGYTF.